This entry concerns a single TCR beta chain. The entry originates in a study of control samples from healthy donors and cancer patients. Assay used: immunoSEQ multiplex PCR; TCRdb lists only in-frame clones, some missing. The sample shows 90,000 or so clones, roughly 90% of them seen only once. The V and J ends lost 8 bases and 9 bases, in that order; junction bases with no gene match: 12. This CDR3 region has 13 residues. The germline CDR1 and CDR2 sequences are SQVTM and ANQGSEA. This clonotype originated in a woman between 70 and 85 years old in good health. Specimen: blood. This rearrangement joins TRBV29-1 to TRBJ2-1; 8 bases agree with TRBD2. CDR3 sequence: CSLRDGGAAEQFF. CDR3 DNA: TGCAGCCTGAGGGACGGGGGGGCCGCTGAGCAGTTCTTC.